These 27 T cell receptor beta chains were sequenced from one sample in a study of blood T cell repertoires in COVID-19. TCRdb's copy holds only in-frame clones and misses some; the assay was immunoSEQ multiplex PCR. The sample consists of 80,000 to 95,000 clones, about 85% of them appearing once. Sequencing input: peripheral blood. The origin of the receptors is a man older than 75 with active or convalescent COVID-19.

CDR3 DNA: TGTGCCAGCAGTGACAGGGGGTATGGCTACACCTTC. Encoded protein: CASSDRGYGYTF. The chain joins TRBV6-1 to TRBJ1-2; 7 positions match TRBD1. Looked up from germline, CDR1 is MNHNS and CDR2 is SASEGT. Trimming removed 3 bases from V and 5 bases from J; junction bases left unmatched: 0. This CDR3 is 12 amino acids long.

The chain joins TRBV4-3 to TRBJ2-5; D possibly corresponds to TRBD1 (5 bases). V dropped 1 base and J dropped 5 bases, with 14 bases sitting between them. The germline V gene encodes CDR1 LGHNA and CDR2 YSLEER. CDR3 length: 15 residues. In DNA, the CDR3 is TGCGCCAGCAGCCAAGCTTGGGGCCCAGCCGAGACCCAGTACTTC. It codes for CASSQAWGPAETQYF.

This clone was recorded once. The CDR3 coding sequence is TGTGCCAGCCACGAGGGAGATTCACCCCTCCACTTT. Its translation is CASHEGDSPLHF. V and J are TRBV6-5 and TRBJ1-6; unclear D gene. Germline CDR1 is MNHEY and CDR2 is SVGAGI. The CDR3 is 12 residues long. Trimming removed 8 bases at V and 8 bases at J, with 10 bases between.

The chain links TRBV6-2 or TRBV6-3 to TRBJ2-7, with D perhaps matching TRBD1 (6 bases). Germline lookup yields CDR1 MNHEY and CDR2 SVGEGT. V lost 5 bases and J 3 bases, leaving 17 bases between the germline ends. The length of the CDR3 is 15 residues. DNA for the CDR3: TGTGCCAGCAGTCACCCCCCAGGGGCCCTCTACGAGCAGTACTTC. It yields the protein CASSHPPGALYEQYF.

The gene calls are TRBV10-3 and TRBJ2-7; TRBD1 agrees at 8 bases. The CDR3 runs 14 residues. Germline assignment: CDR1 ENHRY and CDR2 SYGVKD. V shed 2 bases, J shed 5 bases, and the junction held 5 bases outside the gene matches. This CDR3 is CAISEADRDHEQYF. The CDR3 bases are TGTGCCATCAGTGAGGCGGACAGGGACCACGAGCAGTACTTC.

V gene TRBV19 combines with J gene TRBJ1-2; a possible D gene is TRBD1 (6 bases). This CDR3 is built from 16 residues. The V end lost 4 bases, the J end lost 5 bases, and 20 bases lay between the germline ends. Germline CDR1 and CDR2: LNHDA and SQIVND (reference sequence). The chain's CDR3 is CASSTQGNIGSYGYTF. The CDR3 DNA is TGTGCCAGTAGTACTCAGGGGAATATAGGGTCGTATGGCTACACCTTC.

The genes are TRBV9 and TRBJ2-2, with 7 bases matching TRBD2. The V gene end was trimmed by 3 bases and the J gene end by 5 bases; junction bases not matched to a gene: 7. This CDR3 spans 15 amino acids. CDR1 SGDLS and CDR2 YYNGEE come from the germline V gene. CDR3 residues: CASSEPAAGTGELFF. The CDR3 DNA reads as TGTGCCAGCAGCGAGCCCGCAGCGGGAACCGGGGAGCTGTTTTTT.

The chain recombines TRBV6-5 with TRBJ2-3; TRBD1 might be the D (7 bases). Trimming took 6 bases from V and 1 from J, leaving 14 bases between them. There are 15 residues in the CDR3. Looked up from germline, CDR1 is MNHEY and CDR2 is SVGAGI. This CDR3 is CASRSGGGGTDTQYF. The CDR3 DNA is TGTGCCAGCAGATCCGGAGGGGGCGGCACAGATACGCAGTATTTT.

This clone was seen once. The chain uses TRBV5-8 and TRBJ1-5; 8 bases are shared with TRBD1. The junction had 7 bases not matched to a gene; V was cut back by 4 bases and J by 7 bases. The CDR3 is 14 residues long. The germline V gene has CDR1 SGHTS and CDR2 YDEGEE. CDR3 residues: CASSGDRINQPQHF. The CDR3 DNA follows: TGTGCCAGCAGCGGGGACAGGATAAACCAGCCCCAGCATTTT. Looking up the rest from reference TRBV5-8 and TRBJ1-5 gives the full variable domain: EAGVTQSPTHLIKTRGQQATLRCSPISGHTSVYWYQQALGLGLQFLLWYDEGEERNRGNFPPRFSGRQFPNYSSELNVNALELEDSALYLCASSGDRINQPQHFGDGTRLSIL.

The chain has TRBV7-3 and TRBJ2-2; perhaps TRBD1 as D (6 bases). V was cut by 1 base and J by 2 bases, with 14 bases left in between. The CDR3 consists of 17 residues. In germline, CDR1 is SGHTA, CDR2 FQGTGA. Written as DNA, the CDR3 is TGTGCCAGCAGCTTAAGTTCAGGGGACCTTAACACCGGGGAGCTGTTTTTT. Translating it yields CASSLSSGDLNTGELFF. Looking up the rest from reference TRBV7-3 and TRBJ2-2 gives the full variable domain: GAGVSQTPSNKVTEKGKYVELRCDPISGHTALYWYRQSLGQGPEFLIYFQGTGAADDSGLPNDRFFAVRPEGSVSTLKIQRTERGDSAVYLCASSLSSGDLNTGELFFGEGSRLTVL.

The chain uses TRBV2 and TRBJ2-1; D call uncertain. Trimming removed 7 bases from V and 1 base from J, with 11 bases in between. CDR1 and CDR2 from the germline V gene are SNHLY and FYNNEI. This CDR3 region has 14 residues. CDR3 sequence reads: CASITASSYNEQFF. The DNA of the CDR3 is TGTGCCAGCATTACAGCCTCTTCCTACAATGAGCAGTTCTTC.

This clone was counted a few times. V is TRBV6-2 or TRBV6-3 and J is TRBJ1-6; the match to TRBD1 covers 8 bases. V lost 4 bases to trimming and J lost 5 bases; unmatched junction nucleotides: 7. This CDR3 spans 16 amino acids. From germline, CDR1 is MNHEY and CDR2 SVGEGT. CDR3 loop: CASSFGQGANNSPLHF. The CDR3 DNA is TGTGCCAGCAGTTTTGGTCAGGGGGCCAATAATTCACCCCTCCACTTT.

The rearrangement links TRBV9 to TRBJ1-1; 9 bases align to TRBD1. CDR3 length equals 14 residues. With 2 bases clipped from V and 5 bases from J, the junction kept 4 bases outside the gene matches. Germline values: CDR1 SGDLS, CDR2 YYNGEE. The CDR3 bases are TGTGCCAGCAGCGTTCAGACAGGGGGAACTGAAGCTTTCTTT. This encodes CASSVQTGGTEAFF.

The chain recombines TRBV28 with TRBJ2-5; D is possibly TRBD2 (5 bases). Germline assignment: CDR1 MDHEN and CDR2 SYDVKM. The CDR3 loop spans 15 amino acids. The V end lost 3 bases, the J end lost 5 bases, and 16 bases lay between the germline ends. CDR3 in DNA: TGTGCCAGCAGTTTCCTAGCCCCAAAATCGGAGACCCAGTACTTC. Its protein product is CASSFLAPKSETQYF.

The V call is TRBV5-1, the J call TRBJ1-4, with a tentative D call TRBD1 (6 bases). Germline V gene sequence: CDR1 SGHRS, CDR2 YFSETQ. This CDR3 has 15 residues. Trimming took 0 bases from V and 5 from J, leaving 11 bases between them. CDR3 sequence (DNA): TGCGCCAGCAGCTTGGGAACAGGGACAAATGAAAAACTGTTTTTT. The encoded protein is CASSLGTGTNEKLFF.

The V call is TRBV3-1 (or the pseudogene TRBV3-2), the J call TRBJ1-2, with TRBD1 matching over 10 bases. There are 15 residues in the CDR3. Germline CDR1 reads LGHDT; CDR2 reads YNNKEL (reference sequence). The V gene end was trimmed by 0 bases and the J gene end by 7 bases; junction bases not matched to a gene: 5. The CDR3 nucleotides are TGTGCCAGCAGCCAAGATCTCGGGACAGGGGTTGGCTACACCTTC. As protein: CASSQDLGTGVGYTF.

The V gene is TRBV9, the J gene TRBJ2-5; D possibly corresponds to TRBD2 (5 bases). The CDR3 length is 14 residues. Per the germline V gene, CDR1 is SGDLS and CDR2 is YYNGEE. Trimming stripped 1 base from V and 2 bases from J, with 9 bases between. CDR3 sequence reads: CASSVNQRQETQYF. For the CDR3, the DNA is TGTGCCAGCAGCGTAAATCAGCGGCAAGAGACCCAGTACTTC.

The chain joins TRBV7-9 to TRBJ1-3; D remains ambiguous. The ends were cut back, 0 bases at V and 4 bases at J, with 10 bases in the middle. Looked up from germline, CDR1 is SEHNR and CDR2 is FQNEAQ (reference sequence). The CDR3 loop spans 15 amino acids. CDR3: CASSLAPGSGNTIYF. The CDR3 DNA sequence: TGTGCCAGCAGCTTAGCGCCCGGGTCGGGAAACACCATATATTTT.

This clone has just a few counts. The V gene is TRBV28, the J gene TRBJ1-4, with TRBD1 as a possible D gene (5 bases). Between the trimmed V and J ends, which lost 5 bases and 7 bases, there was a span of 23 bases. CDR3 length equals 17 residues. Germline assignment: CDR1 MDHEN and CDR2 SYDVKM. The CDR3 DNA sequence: TGTGCCAGCAGTCTAGGGGTGGTTAGAGATAGAGGTGAAAAACTGTTTTTT. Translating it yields CASSLGVVRDRGEKLFF.

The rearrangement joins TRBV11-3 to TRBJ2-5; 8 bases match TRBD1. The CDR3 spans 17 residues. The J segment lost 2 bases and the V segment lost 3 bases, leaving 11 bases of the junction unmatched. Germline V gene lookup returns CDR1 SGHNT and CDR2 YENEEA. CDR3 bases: TGTGCCAGCAGCTTGGGGACAGGCTACGACCTTCAAGAGACCCAGTACTTC. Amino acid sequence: CASSLGTGYDLQETQYF. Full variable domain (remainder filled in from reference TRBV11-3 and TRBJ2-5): EAGVVQSPRYKIIEKKQPVAFWCNPISGHNTLYWYLQNLGQGPELLIRYENEEAVDDSQLPKDRFSAERLKGVDSTLKIQPAELGDSAVYLCASSLGTGYDLQETQYFGPGTRLLVL.

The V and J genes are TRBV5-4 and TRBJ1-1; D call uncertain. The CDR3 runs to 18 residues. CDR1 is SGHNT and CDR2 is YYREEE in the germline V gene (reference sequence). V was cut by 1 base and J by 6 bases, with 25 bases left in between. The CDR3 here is CASSLSSAGAPTGAEAFF. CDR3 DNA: TGTGCCAGCAGCTTGTCTTCTGCTGGTGCCCCGACCGGGGCTGAAGCTTTCTTT.

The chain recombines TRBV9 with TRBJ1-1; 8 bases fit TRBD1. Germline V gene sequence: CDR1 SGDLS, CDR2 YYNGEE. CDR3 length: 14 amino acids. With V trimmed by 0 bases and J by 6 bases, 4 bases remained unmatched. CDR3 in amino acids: CASSVGAGGSEAFF. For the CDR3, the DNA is TGTGCCAGCAGCGTAGGGGCAGGGGGCTCTGAAGCTTTCTTT.

CDR3 protein: CATSDPGMQETQYF. The CDR3 DNA is TGTGCCACCAGTGACCCCGGGATGCAAGAGACCCAGTACTTC. J is TRBJ2-5 and V is TRBV24-1, with a possible D match to TRBD2 (5 bases). Germline CDR1 and CDR2: KGHDR and SFDVKD. The CDR3 consists of 14 residues. The germline V and J ends were trimmed by 4 bases and 2 bases, with 10 bases remaining between them.

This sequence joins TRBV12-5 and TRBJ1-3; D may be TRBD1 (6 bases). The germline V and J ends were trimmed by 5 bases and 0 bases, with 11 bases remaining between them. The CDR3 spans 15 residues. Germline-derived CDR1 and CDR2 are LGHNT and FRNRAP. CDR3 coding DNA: TGTGCTAGTGGTCAGGGGCTAAACTCTGGAAACACCATATATTTT. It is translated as CASGQGLNSGNTIYF. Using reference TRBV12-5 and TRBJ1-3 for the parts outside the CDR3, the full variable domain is DARVTQTPRHKVTEMGQEVTMRCQPILGHNTVFWYRQTMMQGLELLAYFRNRAPLDDSGMPKDRFSAEMPDATLATLKIQPSEPRDSAVYFCASGQGLNSGNTIYFGEGSWLTVV.

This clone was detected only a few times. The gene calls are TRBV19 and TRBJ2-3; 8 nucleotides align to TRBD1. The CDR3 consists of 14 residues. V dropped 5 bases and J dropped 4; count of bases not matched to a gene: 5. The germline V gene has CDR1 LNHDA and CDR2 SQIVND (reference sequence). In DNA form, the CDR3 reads TGTGCCAGTAGTCCCGGGACAGGAGCAGATACGCAGTATTTT. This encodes CASSPGTGADTQYF.

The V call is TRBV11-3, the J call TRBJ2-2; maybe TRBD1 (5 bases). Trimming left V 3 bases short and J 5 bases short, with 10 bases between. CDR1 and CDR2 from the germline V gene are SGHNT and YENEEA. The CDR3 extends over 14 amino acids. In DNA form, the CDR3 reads TGTGCCAGCAGCTTGCAGGGTATTACCGGGGAGCTGTTTTTT. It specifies CASSLQGITGELFF.

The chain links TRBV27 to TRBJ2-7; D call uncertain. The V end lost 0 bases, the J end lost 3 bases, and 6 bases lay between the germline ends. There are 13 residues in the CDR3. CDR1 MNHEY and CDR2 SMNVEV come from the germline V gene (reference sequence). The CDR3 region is CASSLSLYYEQYF. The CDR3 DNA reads TGTGCCAGCAGTTTATCTTTGTACTACGAGCAGTACTTC.